This is a list of T cell receptor beta chains from one sample in a study of T cells after yellow fever vaccination. TCRdb recomputed calls from the 5' RACE reads with MiXCR, one row per CDR3 protein. The repertoire holds a few hundred thousand distinct CDR3 sequences, with approximately 4% as singletons. The sequences come from PBMCs, collected 5 days after the yellow fever booster vaccination. The receptors shown here come from a man aged 18 to 30 who received the YFV17D yellow fever vaccine. Each CDR3 is given with its conserved first and last residue. The D gene is left open where the match is weak. Not all rows give a size; the values are once, few, many and, for expanded clones, a class.

len	v_gene	j_gene	d_gene	abundance	CDR3nt	CDR3aa
13	TRBV18	TRBJ1-5	NA	NA	TGTGCCAGCTCACCAGATTTTTCTCAGCCCCAGCATTTT	CASSPDFSQPQHF
16	TRBV5-1	TRBJ2-5	TRBD1	many	TGCGCCAGCAGCCGAGGGACAGGGGGGACACAAGAGACCCAGTACTTC	CASSRGTGGTQETQYF
14	TRBV7-3	TRBJ2-3	NA	many	TGTGCCAGCAGCTTAGGGGGATGGGCAGATACGCAGTATTTT	CASSLGGWADTQYF
15	TRBV4-3	TRBJ1-4	NA	few	TGCGCCAGCAGCCAGGGAAAATGGACTAATGAAAAACTGTTTTTT	CASSQGKWTNEKLFF
16	TRBV20-1	TRBJ2-6	TRBD2	few	TGCAGTGCTAGGGCGGGACTAGCTGCTGGGGCCAACGTCCTGACTTTC	CSARAGLAAGANVLTF
15	TRBV5-4	TRBJ2-5	TRBD2	few	TGTGCCAGCAGCAGACCCGGGACTAGGGTGGAGACCCAGTACTTC	CASSRPGTRVETQYF
13	TRBV5-1	TRBJ2-3	NA	many	TGCGCCAGCGGCGGGGAGGCCACAGATACGCAGTATTTT	CASGGEATDTQYF
16	TRBV12-3/TRBV12-4	TRBJ2-5	TRBD1	few	TGTGCCAGCAGCCACGGGACAGCACGTTGGGGAGAGACCCAGTACTTC	CASSHGTARWGETQYF
13	TRBV10-2	TRBJ2-7	NA	NA	TGCGCCAGCAGTGACTTCGCCAGTGCTGAGCAGTACTTC	CASSDFASAEQYF
13	TRBV20-1	TRBJ1-1	NA	many	TGCAGTGCTAGAGATCTGGCCTTATCTGAAGCTTTCTTT	CSARDLALSEAFF
15	TRBV18	TRBJ1-4	NA	NA	TGTGCCAGCTCACCATCGTCGGCCTTAAATGAAAAACTGTTTTTT	CASSPSSALNEKLFF
12	TRBV2	TRBJ2-3	TRBD1	many	TGTGCCACGGACAGGGACACAGATACGCAGTATTTT	CATDRDTDTQYF
14	TRBV29-1	TRBJ2-3	TRBD1	few	TGCAGCCACAGCCGACAGGGAGTGACAGATACGCAGTATTTT	CSHSRQGVTDTQYF
14	TRBV6-5	TRBJ2-4	TRBD1	NA	TGTGCCAGCAGCCCGGGACAGCCTGGGAACATTCAGTACTTC	CASSPGQPGNIQYF
16	TRBV6-5	TRBJ1-2	NA	NA	TGTGCCAGCAGGCAAGCAGGTGACTCCACTAACTATGGCTACACCTTC	CASRQAGDSTNYGYTF
13	TRBV10-3	TRBJ1-2	NA	few	TGTGCCATCAGTGAAGGCAGGAACTATGGCTACACCTTC	CAISEGRNYGYTF
15	TRBV7-2	TRBJ2-3	NA	many	TGTGCCAGCAGCTTAGGGTTGCGGGGCACAGATACGCAGTATTTT	CASSLGLRGTDTQYF
13	TRBV2	TRBJ1-6	NA	NA	TGTGCCAGCTGCCGGGACATAAGCTCACCCCTCCACTTT	CASCRDISSPLHF
10	TRBV2	TRBJ2-1	NA	many	TGTGCCAGCAGTGCTTATGAGCAGTTCTTC	CASSAYEQFF
15	TRBV30	TRBJ1-6	NA	NA	TGTGCCTGGACTACCGCGAGCTCCTATAATTCACCCCTCCACTTT	CAWTTASSYNSPLHF
16	TRBV5-1	TRBJ2-3	NA	few	TGCGCCAGCAGCTTGGCCGGGGGGCTGTCCACAGATACGCAGTATTTT	CASSLAGGLSTDTQYF
15	TRBV7-2	TRBJ1-2	NA	few	TGTGCCAGCAGCTTAGTAGAGAAGTCGGGCTATGGCTACACCTTC	CASSLVEKSGYGYTF
16	TRBV24-1	TRBJ2-5	TRBD2	NA	TGTGCCACCAGTGATTTGCGGTCCAGGGAGGGGGAGACCCAGTACTTC	CATSDLRSREGETQYF
15	TRBV27	TRBJ2-2	NA	many	TGTGCCAGCAGTTCCCCGGGCTGGGGTACCGGGGAGCTGTTTTTT	CASSSPGWGTGELFF
12	TRBV20-1	TRBJ1-1	TRBD1	many	TGCAGTGCACGACAGGGGGGAACTGAAGCTTTCTTT	CSARQGGTEAFF
16	TRBV9	TRBJ2-1	NA	many	TGTGCCAGCAGCGCCGACGGGACGGACGCCTACAATGAGCAGTTCTTC	CASSADGTDAYNEQFF
15	TRBV7-2	TRBJ2-1	NA	many	TGTGCCAGCAGCCGGGGACTCTCTCAATACAATGAGCAGTTCTTC	CASSRGLSQYNEQFF
11	TRBV18	TRBJ2-1	NA	NA	TGTGCCAGCTCACCGGTGCCGGAGCAGTTCTTC	CASSPVPEQFF
15	TRBV9	TRBJ2-3	NA	few	TGTGCCAGCAGCGTAGTACCCAAGGACACAGATACGCAGTATTTT	CASSVVPKDTDTQYF
10	TRBV11-3	TRBJ1-2	NA	few	TGTGCCAGCAGCCCCTGGGGCTACACCTTC	CASSPWGYTF
12	TRBV10-3	TRBJ2-7	TRBD1	many	TGTGCCACCTGGGACAGTTTCTACGAGCAGTACTTC	CATWDSFYEQYF